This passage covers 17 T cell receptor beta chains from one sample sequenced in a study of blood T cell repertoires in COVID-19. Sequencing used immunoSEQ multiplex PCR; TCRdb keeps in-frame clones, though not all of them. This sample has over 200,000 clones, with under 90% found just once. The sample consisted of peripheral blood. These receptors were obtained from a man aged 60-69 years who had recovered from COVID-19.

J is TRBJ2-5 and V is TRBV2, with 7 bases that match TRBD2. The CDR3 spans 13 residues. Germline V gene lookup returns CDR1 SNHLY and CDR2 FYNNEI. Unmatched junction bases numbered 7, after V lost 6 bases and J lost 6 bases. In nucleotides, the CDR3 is TGTGCCAGCAGCCCAGCGGGAAGAAAGACCCAGTACTTC. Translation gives CASSPAGRKTQYF.

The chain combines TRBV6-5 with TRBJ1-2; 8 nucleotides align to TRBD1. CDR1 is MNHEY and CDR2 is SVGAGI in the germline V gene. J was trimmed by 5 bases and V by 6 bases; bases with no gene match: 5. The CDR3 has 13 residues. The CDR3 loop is CASSVDRGYGYTF. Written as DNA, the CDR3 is TGTGCCAGCAGCGTAGACAGGGGTTATGGCTACACCTTC.

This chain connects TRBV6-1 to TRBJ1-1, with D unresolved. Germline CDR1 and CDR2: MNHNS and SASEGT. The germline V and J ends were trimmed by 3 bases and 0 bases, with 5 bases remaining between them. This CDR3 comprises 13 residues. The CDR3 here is CASSDRVNTEAFF. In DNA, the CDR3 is TGTGCCAGCAGTGATCGCGTGAACACTGAAGCTTTCTTT.

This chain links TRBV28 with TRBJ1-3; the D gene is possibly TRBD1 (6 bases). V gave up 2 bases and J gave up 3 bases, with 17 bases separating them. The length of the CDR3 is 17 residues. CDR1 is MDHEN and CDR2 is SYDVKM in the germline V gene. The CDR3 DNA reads TGTGCCAGCAGTTTAGGGGGGGCAGGCATACGTGGAAACACCATATATTTT. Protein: CASSLGGAGIRGNTIYF.

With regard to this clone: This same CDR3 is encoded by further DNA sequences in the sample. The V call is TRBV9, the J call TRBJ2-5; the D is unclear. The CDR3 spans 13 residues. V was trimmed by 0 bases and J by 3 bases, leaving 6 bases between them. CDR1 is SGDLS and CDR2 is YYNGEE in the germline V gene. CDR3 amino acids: CASSVGQEETQYF. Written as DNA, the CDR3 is TGTGCCAGCAGCGTAGGTCAGGAAGAGACCCAGTACTTC.

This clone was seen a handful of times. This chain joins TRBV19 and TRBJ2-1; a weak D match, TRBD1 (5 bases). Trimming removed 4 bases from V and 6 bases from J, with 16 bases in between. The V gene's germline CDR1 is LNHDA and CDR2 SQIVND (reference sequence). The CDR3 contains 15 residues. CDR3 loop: CASSSRQLQVNEQFF. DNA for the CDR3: TGTGCCAGTAGTAGCCGACAGTTGCAGGTCAATGAGCAGTTCTTC. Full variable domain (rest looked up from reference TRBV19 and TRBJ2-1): DGGITQSPKYLFRKEGQNVTLSCEQNLNHDAMYWYRQDPGQGLRLIYYSQIVNDFQKGDIAEGYSVSREKKESFPLTVTSAQKNPTAFYLCASSSRQLQVNEQFFGPGTRLTVL.

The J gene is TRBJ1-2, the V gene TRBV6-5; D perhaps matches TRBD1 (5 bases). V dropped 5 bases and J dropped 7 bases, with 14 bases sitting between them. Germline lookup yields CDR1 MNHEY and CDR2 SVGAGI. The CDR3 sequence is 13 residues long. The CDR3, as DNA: TGTGCCAGCAGTACCACAGGTCTGAGTGGCTACACCTTC. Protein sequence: CASSTTGLSGYTF.

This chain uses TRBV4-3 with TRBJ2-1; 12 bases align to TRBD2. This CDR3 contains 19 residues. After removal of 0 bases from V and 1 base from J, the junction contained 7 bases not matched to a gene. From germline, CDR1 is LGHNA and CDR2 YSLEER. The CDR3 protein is CASSQERLAGAASYNEQFF. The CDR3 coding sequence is TGCGCCAGCAGCCAAGAAAGACTAGCGGGAGCCGCTTCCTACAATGAGCAGTTCTTC.

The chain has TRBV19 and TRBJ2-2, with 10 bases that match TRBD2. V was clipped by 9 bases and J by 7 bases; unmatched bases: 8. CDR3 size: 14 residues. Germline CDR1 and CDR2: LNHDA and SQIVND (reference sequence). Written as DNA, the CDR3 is TGTGCCAGCTCTAGCGGGAGATGGATCGGGGAGCTGTTTTTT. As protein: CASSSGRWIGELFF. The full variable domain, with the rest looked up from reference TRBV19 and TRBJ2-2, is DGGITQSPKYLFRKEGQNVTLSCEQNLNHDAMYWYRQDPGQGLRLIYYSQIVNDFQKGDIAEGYSVSREKKESFPLTVTSAQKNPTAFYLCASSSGRWIGELFFGEGSRLTVL.

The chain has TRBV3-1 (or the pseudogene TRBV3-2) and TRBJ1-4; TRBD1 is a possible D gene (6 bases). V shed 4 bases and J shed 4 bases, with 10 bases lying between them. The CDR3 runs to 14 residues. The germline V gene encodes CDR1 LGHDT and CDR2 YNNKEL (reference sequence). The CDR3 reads CASSPRGGNEKLFF. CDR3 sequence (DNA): TGTGCCAGCAGCCCCCGAGGGGGTAATGAAAAACTGTTTTTT.

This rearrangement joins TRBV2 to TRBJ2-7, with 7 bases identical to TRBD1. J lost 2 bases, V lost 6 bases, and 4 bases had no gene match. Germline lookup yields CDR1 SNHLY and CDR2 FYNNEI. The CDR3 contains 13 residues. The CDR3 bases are TGTGCCAGCAGGGGACAGTTGACCTACGAGCAGTACTTC. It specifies CASRGQLTYEQYF.

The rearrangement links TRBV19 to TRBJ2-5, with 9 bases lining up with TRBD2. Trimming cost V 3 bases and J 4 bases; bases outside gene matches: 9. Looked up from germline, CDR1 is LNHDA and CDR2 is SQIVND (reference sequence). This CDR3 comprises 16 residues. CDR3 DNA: TGTGCCAGTAGTATCGGTGGCGGGAGGGCCAGAGAGACCCAGTACTTC. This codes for CASSIGGGRARETQYF.

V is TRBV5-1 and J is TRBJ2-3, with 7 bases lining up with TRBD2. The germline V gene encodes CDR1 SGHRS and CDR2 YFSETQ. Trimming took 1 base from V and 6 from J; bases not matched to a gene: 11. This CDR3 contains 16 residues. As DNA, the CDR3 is TGCGCCAGCAGCTTGAGAGATGCGGGAGTTGGGGATACGCAGTATTTT. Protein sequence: CASSLRDAGVGDTQYF.

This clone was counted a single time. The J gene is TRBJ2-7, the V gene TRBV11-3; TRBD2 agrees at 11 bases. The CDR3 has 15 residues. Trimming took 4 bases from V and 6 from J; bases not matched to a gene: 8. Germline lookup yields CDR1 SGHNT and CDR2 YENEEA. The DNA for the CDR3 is TGTGCCAGCAGCTCCTTAGCGGGAGGGCCTTCCGAGCAGTACTTC. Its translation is CASSSLAGGPSEQYF. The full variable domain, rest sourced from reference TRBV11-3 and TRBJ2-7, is EAGVVQSPRYKIIEKKQPVAFWCNPISGHNTLYWYLQNLGQGPELLIRYENEEAVDDSQLPKDRFSAERLKGVDSTLKIQPAELGDSAVYLCASSSLAGGPSEQYFGPGTRLTVT.

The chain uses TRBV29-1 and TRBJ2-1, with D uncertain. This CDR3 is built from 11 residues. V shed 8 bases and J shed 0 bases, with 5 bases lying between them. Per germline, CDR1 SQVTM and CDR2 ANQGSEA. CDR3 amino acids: CSIGSYNEQFF. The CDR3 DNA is TGCAGCATCGGCTCCTACAATGAGCAGTTCTTC.

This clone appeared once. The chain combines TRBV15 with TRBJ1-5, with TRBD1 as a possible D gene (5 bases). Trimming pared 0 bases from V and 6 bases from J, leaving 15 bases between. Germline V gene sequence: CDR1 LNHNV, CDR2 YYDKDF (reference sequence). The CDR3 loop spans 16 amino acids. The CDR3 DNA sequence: TGTGCCACCAGCAGAGATCGCACGCCAAGGGGTCAGCCCCAGCATTTT. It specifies CATSRDRTPRGQPQHF.

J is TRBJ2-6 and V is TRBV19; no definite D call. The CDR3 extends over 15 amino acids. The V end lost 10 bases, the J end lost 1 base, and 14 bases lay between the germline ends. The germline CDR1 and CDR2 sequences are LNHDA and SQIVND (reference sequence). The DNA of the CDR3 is TGTGCCACTCCACCCTCAGGTTCTGGGGCCAACGTCCTGACTTTC. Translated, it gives CATPPSGSGANVLTF.